This entry lists 25 T cell receptor beta chains sequenced from one sample in a study of blood T cell repertoires in COVID-19. TCRdb's table, derived via immunoSEQ multiplex PCR, lists solely in-frame clones and lacks some. The data contain a few hundred thousand clones, about 83% of them seen just once; the ten biggest clones take up about a tenth. The sequencing input was PBMCs or T cells enriched from blood (not recorded which). These receptors were collected from a woman between 50 and 59 years old who had recovered from COVID-19.

The V call is TRBV9, the J call TRBJ2-7; the D is unclear. Germline loops: CDR1 SGDLS, CDR2 YYNGEE. The CDR3 runs 12 residues. V dropped 4 bases and J dropped 5 bases, with 10 bases sitting between them. DNA of the CDR3: TGTGCCAGCAGCACCTTCGCTAACGAGCAGTACTTC. Translation: CASSTFANEQYF.

V usage is TRBV7-9 and J usage is TRBJ2-3; D may be TRBD1 (5 bases). This CDR3 is built from 13 residues. Germline loops: CDR1 SEHNR, CDR2 FQNEAQ (reference sequence). V lost 5 bases to trimming and J lost 5 bases, with 11 bases between them. This CDR3 is CASSQTDRDTQYF. CDR3 coding DNA: TGTGCCAGCAGCCAGACAGATCGAGATACGCAGTATTTT.

This chain uses TRBV4-1 with TRBJ2-3; D gene unclear. Germline loops: CDR1 MGHRA, CDR2 YSYEKL. Trimming cost V 0 bases and J 7 bases, with 8 bases left between them. There are 13 residues in the CDR3. The CDR3 is CASSQDFSHTQYF. In nucleotides, the CDR3 is TGCGCCAGCAGCCAAGATTTTTCTCATACGCAGTATTTT.

The chain employs TRBV7-9 and TRBJ1-1; no reliable D call. CDR1 is SEHNR and CDR2 is FQNEAQ in the germline V gene (reference sequence). Trimming removed 4 bases from V and 1 base from J, with 10 bases in between. This CDR3 contains 14 residues. The CDR3 region is CASSSSVQNTEAFF. The DNA of the CDR3 is TGTGCCAGCAGCTCGTCAGTTCAGAACACTGAAGCTTTCTTT.

The chain recombines TRBV2 with TRBJ2-5; TRBD2 is a possible D gene (5 bases). The germline CDR1 and CDR2 sequences are SNHLY and FYNNEI. The CDR3 runs 14 residues. Trimming cost V 9 bases and J 5 bases, with 19 bases left between them. The CDR3 DNA reads as TGTGCCAGTAAATACACAGAGGGCGGGGAGACCCAGTACTTC. Its translation is CASKYTEGGETQYF.

V usage is TRBV6-1 and J usage is TRBJ2-3; D call uncertain. The CDR3 consists of 13 residues. Trimming removed 1 base from V and 10 bases from J, with 12 bases in between. Germline V gene data show CDR1 as MNHNS and CDR2 as SASEGT. The DNA of the CDR3 is TGTGCCAGCAGTGAAGACTTGCCGTTGCCGCAGTATTTT. It codes for CASSEDLPLPQYF.

The chain couples TRBV30 to TRBJ1-1, with D unclear. The V gene's germline CDR1 is GTSNPN and CDR2 SVGIG (reference sequence). This CDR3 has 13 residues. V dropped 2 bases and J dropped 4 bases, with 11 bases sitting between them. CDR3 sequence reads: CAWSLGSSTEAFF. The CDR3 DNA reads as TGTGCCTGGAGTCTGGGCTCGAGCACTGAAGCTTTCTTT.

The V gene is TRBV5-4, the J gene TRBJ2-7; D not certain. Trimming left V 4 bases short and J 3 bases short, with 14 bases between. CDR1 SGHNT and CDR2 YYREEE come from the germline V gene (reference sequence). This CDR3 is 14 amino acids long. The CDR3 protein is CASSPQRGNYEQYF. The CDR3 coding sequence is TGTGCCAGCAGCCCCCAGCGCGGAAACTACGAGCAGTACTTC.

This clone was seen a few times. The CDR3 region is CASSNAGETYEQYF. Here the CDR3 DNA reads TGTGCCAGCAGTAACGCCGGAGAAACCTACGAGCAGTACTTC. The chain combines TRBV6-2 or TRBV6-3 with TRBJ2-7; the D is unclear. The CDR3 contains 14 residues. Trimming shortened V by 5 bases and J by 2 bases, and 13 bases separated the two germline ends. Per germline, CDR1 MNHEY and CDR2 SVGEGT.

The chain has TRBV29-1 and TRBJ2-7; D might be TRBD2 (6 bases). The germline CDR1 and CDR2 sequences are SQVTM and ANQGSEA. V dropped 6 bases and J dropped 5 bases, with 8 bases sitting between them. The length of the CDR3 is 10 residues. The CDR3 spells CSVGGNEQYF. DNA of the CDR3: TGCAGCGTGGGAGGAAACGAGCAGTACTTC.

This rearrangement joins TRBV6-5 to TRBJ1-1, with D perhaps matching TRBD1 (5 bases). The CDR3 consists of 14 residues. V was trimmed by 6 bases and J by 4 bases, leaving 15 bases between them. The germline gives CDR1 MNHEY, CDR2 SVGAGI. CDR3 sequence reads: CASSKSRGITEAFF. CDR3 in DNA: TGTGCCAGCAGCAAAAGTCGGGGGATCACTGAAGCTTTCTTT.

Points on this clone: An end of the junction does not agree with germline; a read error may underlie this. This specimen includes other DNA sequences encoding the same CDR3. V and J are TRBV18 and TRBJ1-6; 7 bases agree with TRBD1. Germline V gene data show CDR1 as KGHSH and CDR2 as LQKENI. This CDR3 has 13 amino acids. The CDR3: CASSPQGNSPLHF. The CDR3 DNA reads TGTGCCAGCTCCCCACAGGGGAATTCACCCCTCCACTTT. Together with reference TRBV18 and TRBJ1-6, the CDR3 gives the full variable domain: NAGVMQNPRHLVRRRGQEARLRCSPMKGHSHVYWYRQLPEEGLKFMVYLQKENIIDESGMPKERFSAEFPKEGPSILRIQQVVRGDSAAYFCASSPQGNSPLHFGNGTRLTVT.

The chain couples TRBV9 to TRBJ1-1, with 7 bases that match TRBD1. The ends lost 0 bases at V and 7 bases at J; junction bases unmatched: 3. Germline CDR1 SGDLS, CDR2 YYNGEE. This CDR3 is 13 amino acids long. Here the CDR3 DNA reads TGTGCCAGCAGCGTAGTATCAGGGGGTGAAGCTTTCTTT. This translates into CASSVVSGGEAFF.

The chain combines TRBV5-5 with TRBJ1-4; 8 nucleotides line up with TRBD1. CDR3 length equals 14 residues. Germline loops: CDR1 SGHKS, CDR2 YYEKEE (reference sequence). The V gene end was trimmed by 5 bases and the J gene end by 6 bases; junction bases not matched to a gene: 6. The CDR3 DNA follows: TGTGCCAGCAGGGCACGACAGGGGTATGAAAAACTGTTTTTT. Translation: CASRARQGYEKLFF.

V usage is TRBV24-1 and J usage is TRBJ1-6, with TRBD1 identical over 8 bases. The CDR3 runs 16 residues. Trimming at V came to 2 bases and at J to 6 bases, leaving 5 bases not matched to a gene. Germline CDR1 is KGHDR and CDR2 is SFDVKD. The CDR3 region is CATSDSRTGTNSPLHF. The DNA of the CDR3 is TGTGCCACCAGTGATTCAAGGACAGGGACTAATTCACCCCTCCACTTT.

J is TRBJ2-5 and V is TRBV5-1, with 10 nucleotides matching TRBD1. The junction had 4 bases not matched to a gene; V was cut back by 4 bases and J by 4 bases. Germline V lookup: CDR1 SGHRS, CDR2 YFSETQ. CDR3 length equals 14 residues. The CDR3 sequence: CASSPGQGLETQYF. CDR3 DNA: TGCGCCAGCAGCCCGGGACAGGGGTTAGAGACCCAGTACTTC.

The chain links TRBV2 to TRBJ1-2, with a tentative D call TRBD1 (5 bases). Germline V CDR1 and CDR2: SNHLY, FYNNEI. The V and J ends lost 4 bases and 6 bases respectively, with 18 bases between them. The CDR3 extends over 15 amino acids. This CDR3 reads CASSGQRETINGYTF. In nucleotides, the CDR3 is TGTGCCAGCAGTGGACAGCGAGAGACAATAAATGGCTACACCTTC.

The chain combines TRBV2 with TRBJ2-5, with 8 bases matching TRBD2. Germline CDR1 SNHLY, CDR2 FYNNEI. The CDR3 extends over 13 amino acids. Trimming removed 8 bases from V and 5 bases from J; junction bases left unmatched: 7. In DNA form, the CDR3 reads TGTGCCAGCCGGGGGGGGGTACGGGAGACCCAGTACTTC. Translated: CASRGGVRETQYF.

This clone showed up just once. The chain recombines TRBV7-6 with TRBJ2-5; 13 bases match TRBD2. Per germline, CDR1 SGHVS and CDR2 FNYEAQ. The trim removed 3 bases at V and 4 bases at J, leaving 14 bases unmatched. The CDR3 is 19 residues long. DNA of the CDR3: TGTGCCAGCAGCTTGATGGCCGGGACTAGCGGGATAGTAGGAGAGACCCAGTACTTC. Its translation is CASSLMAGTSGIVGETQYF.

This clone has only one observation. This chain connects TRBV2 to TRBJ2-4; 7 nucleotides align to TRBD2. Germline V gives CDR1 SNHLY, CDR2 FYNNEI. The CDR3 runs 16 residues. Trimming at V came to 8 bases and at J to 0 bases, leaving 10 bases not matched to a gene. CDR3 DNA: TGTGCCAGCTGCCCTTTCGGGGGGATAGCCAAAAACATTCAGTACTTC. This gives the protein CASCPFGGIAKNIQYF.

The gene calls are TRBV5-1 and TRBJ2-5, with D possibly being TRBD1 (6 bases). V was clipped by 1 base and J by 1 base, with 8 bases between them. CDR1 and CDR2 from the germline V gene are SGHRS and YFSETQ. This CDR3 spans 14 amino acids. The CDR3 is CASSLTGPQETQYF. As DNA, the CDR3 is TGCGCCAGCAGCTTGACAGGGCCCCAAGAGACCCAGTACTTC.

V and J are TRBV9 and TRBJ2-1; TRBD2 matches at 7 bases. In germline, CDR1 is SGDLS, CDR2 YYNGEE. J gave up 4 bases and V 0 bases, and 4 bases lay outside the gene matches. The CDR3 spans 15 residues. The CDR3 coding sequence is TGTGCCAGCAGCGTAGAAAGCGGGGAATACAATGAGCAGTTCTTC. Protein product: CASSVESGEYNEQFF.

This chain connects TRBV7-8 to TRBJ2-1; 9 bases align to TRBD2. CDR1 SGHVS and CDR2 FQNEAQ come from the germline V gene. The V gene end was trimmed by 1 base and the J gene end by 7 bases; junction bases not matched to a gene: 14. The CDR3 sequence is 18 residues long. CDR3 in amino acids: CASSLGARSGGSWNEQFF. CDR3 nucleotides: TGTGCCAGCAGCTTAGGGGCTCGGAGCGGGGGGTCATGGAATGAGCAGTTCTTC. The full variable domain, in which reference TRBV7-8 and TRBJ2-1 provide the parts outside the CDR3, is GAGVSQSPRYKVAKRGQDVALRCDPISGHVSLFWYQQALGQGPEFLTYFQNEAQLDKSGLPSDRFFAERPEGSVSTLKIQRTQQEDSAVYLCASSLGARSGGSWNEQFFGPGTRLTVL.

This clone was seen only once. The J gene is TRBJ1-3, the V gene TRBV23-1; D is uncertain. TRBV23-1 has ORF status, its function being uncertain. V lost 1 base, J lost 6 bases, and 13 bases lay in between. The CDR3 sequence is 15 residues long. CDR3 sequence (DNA): TGCGCCAGCAGTCAATTTGAGGGAGTAATAAACACCATATATTTT. This encodes CASSQFEGVINTIYF.

This clone has a handful of counts. This chain uses TRBV27 with TRBJ1-5; D ambiguous. The V and J ends lost 6 bases and 6 bases respectively, with 9 bases between them. CDR1 is MNHEY and CDR2 is SMNVEV in the germline V gene (reference sequence). This CDR3 region has 12 residues. CDR3 coding DNA: TGTGCCAGCAGAACTATGGGTCAGCCCCAGCATTTT. It yields the protein CASRTMGQPQHF.